These 2 T cell receptor beta chains came from one sample sequenced in a study of T cell changes during pregnancy in multiple sclerosis. Repertoires were generated with immunoSEQ multiplex PCR, while TCRdb's copy carries only in-frame clones and drops some. The table shows 100,000 or so clones, with approximately 92% occurring only once. Here the sequenced sample was peripheral blood, taken in the second trimester of pregnancy. All receptors come from a female donor with multiple sclerosis, enrolled in a pregnancy study.

The chain is built from TRBV5-5 and TRBJ2-6; a possible D gene is TRBD1 (6 bases). The CDR3 runs 18 residues. Germline values: CDR1 SGHKS, CDR2 YYEKEE (reference sequence). Trimming took off 0 bases at V and 3 bases at J, with 16 bases between the two ends. The chain's CDR3 is CASSLGQGTPLGANVLTF. In nucleotides, the CDR3 is TGTGCCAGCAGCTTGGGTCAGGGGACCCCACTTGGGGCCAACGTCCTGACTTTC. The entire variable domain, with the rest obtained from reference TRBV5-5 and TRBJ2-6, is as follows: DAGVTQSPTHLIKTRGQQVTLRCSPISGHKSVSWYQQVLGQGPQFIFQYYEKEERGRGNFPDRFSARQFPNYSSELNVNALLLGDSALYLCASSLGQGTPLGANVLTFGAGSRLTVL.

The chain joins TRBV15 to TRBJ1-3; the D gene is possibly TRBD1 (6 bases). Deletions cut 3 bases from V and 6 bases from J, with 15 bases between. In germline, CDR1 is LNHNV, CDR2 YYDKDF (reference sequence). CDR3 length equals 15 residues. The CDR3 DNA follows: TGTGCCACCAGCAGGACCGGGACATCAGAAAACACCATATATTTT. It is translated as CATSRTGTSENTIYF.